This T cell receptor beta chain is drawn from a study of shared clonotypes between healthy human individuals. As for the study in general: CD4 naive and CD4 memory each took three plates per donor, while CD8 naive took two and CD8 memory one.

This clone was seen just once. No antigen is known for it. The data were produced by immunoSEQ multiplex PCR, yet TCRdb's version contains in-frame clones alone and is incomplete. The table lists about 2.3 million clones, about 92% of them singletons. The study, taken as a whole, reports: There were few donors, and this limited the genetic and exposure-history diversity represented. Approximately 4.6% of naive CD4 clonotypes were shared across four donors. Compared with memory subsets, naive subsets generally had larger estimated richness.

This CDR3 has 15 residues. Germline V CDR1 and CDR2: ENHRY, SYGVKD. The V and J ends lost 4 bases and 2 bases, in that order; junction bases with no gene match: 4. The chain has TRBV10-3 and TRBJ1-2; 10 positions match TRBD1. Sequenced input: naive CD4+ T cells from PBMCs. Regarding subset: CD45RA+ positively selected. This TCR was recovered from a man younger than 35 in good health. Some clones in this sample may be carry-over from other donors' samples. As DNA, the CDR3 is TGTGCCATCAGTGGGGGGGACAGGGGAAACTATGGCTACACCTTC. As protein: CAISGGDRGNYGYTF.